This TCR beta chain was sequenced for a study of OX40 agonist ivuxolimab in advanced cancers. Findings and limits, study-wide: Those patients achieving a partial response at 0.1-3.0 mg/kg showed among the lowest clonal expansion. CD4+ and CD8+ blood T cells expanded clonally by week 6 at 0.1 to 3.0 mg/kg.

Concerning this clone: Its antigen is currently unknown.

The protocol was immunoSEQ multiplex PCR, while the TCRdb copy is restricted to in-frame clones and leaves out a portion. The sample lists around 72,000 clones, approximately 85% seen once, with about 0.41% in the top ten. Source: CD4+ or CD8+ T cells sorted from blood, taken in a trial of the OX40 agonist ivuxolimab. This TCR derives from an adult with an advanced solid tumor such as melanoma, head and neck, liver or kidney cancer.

CDR3 DNA sequence: TGTGCCAGTAGTATCTTTGGGCAGTCGATGGGGACCCAGTACTTC. Translation gives CASSIFGQSMGTQYF. This sequence joins TRBV19 and TRBJ2-5; D gene unclear. The CDR3 is 15 residues long. Trimming removed 3 bases from V and 7 bases from J, with 18 bases in between. Per the germline V gene, CDR1 is LNHDA and CDR2 is SQIVND (reference sequence).